Below, 15 T cell receptor beta chains from the same sample are listed, as sequenced in a study of spatial heterogeneity in lung cancer. Time point denoted: blood at routine non-recurrence follow-up after resection. No cell sorting; template was whole RNA from tumor, lung tissue or PBMC. TCRdb re-called the 5' RACE reads with MiXCR, one entry per CDR3 protein. The sample consists of some 54,000 distinct CDR3 sequences, about 7.4% of them appearing once. The sample here was PBMCs, taken at follow-up. The receptors derive from a female donor with early-stage non-small cell lung cancer.

This clonotype was seen ten or more times. The chain recombines TRBV12-3 or TRBV12-4 with TRBJ1-6, with D unclear. This CDR3 has 13 residues. The V end was cut by 3 bases, the J end by 7 bases, with 7 bases between. Here the CDR3 DNA reads TGTGCCAGCAGTTTGGTGGGGAATTCACCCCTCCACTTT. Its protein product is CASSLVGNSPLHF.

This clonotype was seen ten or more times. The V call is TRBV2, the J call TRBJ1-2; possible D gene TRBD1, 5 bases. The V gene's germline CDR1 is SNHLY and CDR2 FYNNEI. The CDR3 runs to 13 residues. V was trimmed by 6 bases and J by 1 base, leaving 9 bases between them. CDR3 protein: CASRGPYNYGYTF. The DNA for the CDR3 is TGTGCCAGCAGGGGGCCGTATAACTATGGCTACACCTTC.

This clonotype was picked up many times. The chain recombines TRBV6-1 with TRBJ1-1; D is unclear. V was pared by 1 base and J by 4 bases, with 13 bases between. CDR3 size: 15 residues. CDR1 MNHNS and CDR2 SASEGT come from the germline V gene. The CDR3 is CASSEGYKRSTEAFF. Here the CDR3 DNA reads TGTGCCAGCAGTGAAGGCTACAAGAGGAGCACTGAAGCTTTCTTT.

This chain links TRBV6-2 or TRBV6-3 with TRBJ1-4; the match to TRBD1 covers 8 bases. The CDR3 covers 15 residues. Germline V lookup: CDR1 MNHEY, CDR2 SVGEGT. The V gene end was trimmed by 6 bases and the J gene end by 7 bases; junction bases not matched to a gene: 10. CDR3 sequence (DNA): TGTGCCAGCAGACATCCAGGGGGCCCTTCTGAAAAACTGTTTTTT. Protein product: CASRHPGGPSEKLFF.

This clonotype turned up a few times. The chain couples TRBV5-4 to TRBJ2-5; no definite D call. Trimming cost V 4 bases and J 1 base, with 14 bases left between them. The CDR3 runs to 15 residues. CDR1 and CDR2 (germline): SGHNT, YYREEE (reference sequence). The CDR3 sequence is CASSTMDGFQETQYF. The CDR3 nucleotides read TGTGCCAGCAGCACCATGGACGGCTTCCAAGAGACCCAGTACTTC.

V and J are TRBV2 and TRBJ2-3; no firm D call. The CDR3 consists of 15 residues. Trimming stripped 4 bases from V and 2 bases from J, with 13 bases between. Germline V gene lookup returns CDR1 SNHLY and CDR2 FYNNEI. The CDR3 here is CASSGSDLVTDTQYF. The CDR3 coding sequence is TGTGCCAGCAGTGGAAGTGACCTAGTCACAGATACGCAGTATTTT.

This clonotype was counted at least ten times. V usage is TRBV5-1 and J usage is TRBJ2-5; 10 bases are shared with TRBD2. Germline lookup yields CDR1 SGHRS and CDR2 YFSETQ. Trimming cost V 4 bases and J 2 bases; bases outside gene matches: 11. The CDR3 is 17 residues long. In DNA form, the CDR3 reads TGCGCCAGCAGCCCCCAACCGGGACTAGCGCGACAAGAGACCCAGTACTTC. This encodes CASSPQPGLARQETQYF.

At least ten counts were recorded for this clonotype. The V call is TRBV7-3, the J call TRBJ2-3; perhaps TRBD2 as D (5 bases). With 4 bases removed from V and 1 base from J, the gap between germline ends came to 9 bases. CDR3 length: 14 residues. Germline CDR1 and CDR2: SGHTA and FQGTGA. CDR3 protein: CASSSGLGTDTQYF. The CDR3 DNA is TGTGCCAGCAGCTCCGGACTGGGCACAGATACGCAGTATTTT. The full variable domain, rest sourced from reference TRBV7-3 and TRBJ2-3, is GAGVSQTPSNKVTEKGKYVELRCDPISGHTALYWYRQSLGQGPEFLIYFQGTGAADDSGLPNDRFFAVRPEGSVSTLKIQRTERGDSAVYLCASSSGLGTDTQYFGPGTRLTVL.

This chain uses TRBV12-3 or TRBV12-4 with TRBJ2-5; 9 nucleotides line up with TRBD1. V lost 6 bases to trimming and J lost 5 bases; unmatched junction nucleotides: 7. The CDR3 has 14 amino acids. The CDR3 protein is CASSKGQGRETQYF. CDR3 DNA: TGTGCCAGCAGCAAAGGACAGGGGAGGGAGACCCAGTACTTC.

J is TRBJ1-5 and V is TRBV20-1; the match to TRBD1 covers 9 bases. Germline CDR1 DFQATT, CDR2 SNEGSKA (reference sequence). There are 14 residues in the CDR3. Losses at the gene ends were 5 bases for V and 6 bases for J; bases not matched to a gene: 8. The CDR3 coding sequence is TGCAGTGCTCTTAGGGGACAGGGTGGTCAGCCCCAGCATTTT. Translating it yields CSALRGQGGQPQHF.

The J gene is TRBJ1-1, the V gene TRBV6-6; a possible D gene is TRBD1 (6 bases). Germline CDR1 reads MNHNY; CDR2 reads SVGAGI (reference sequence). Trimming shortened V by 2 bases and J by 8 bases, and 15 bases separated the two germline ends. The CDR3 is 14 amino acids. The CDR3: CASSYLGGGVEAFF. The CDR3 bases are TGTGCCAGCAGTTACCTGGGGGGGGGCGTAGAAGCTTTCTTT.

The table lists this clonotype with a few counts. The V call is TRBV5-1, the J call TRBJ2-1, with TRBD2 identical over 11 bases. This CDR3 has 16 residues. From germline, CDR1 is SGHRS and CDR2 YFSETQ. V shed 0 bases, J shed 4 bases, and the junction held 3 bases outside the gene matches. In nucleotides, the CDR3 is TGCGCCAGCAGCTTGGCCGCTAGCGGGGGGTACAATGAGCAGTTCTTC. It translates to CASSLAASGGYNEQFF.

This clonotype was seen only a few times. The V gene is TRBV20-1, the J gene TRBJ2-7; D uncertain. Germline V gene data show CDR1 as DFQATT and CDR2 as SNEGSKA (reference sequence). The CDR3 covers 15 residues. V dropped 1 base and J dropped 3 bases, with 16 bases sitting between them. CDR3 amino acids: CSARATTTAYYEQYF. CDR3 DNA: TGCAGTGCTAGAGCAACGACCACAGCCTACTACGAGCAGTACTTC.

The rearrangement links TRBV30 to TRBJ2-3, with 10 nucleotides matching TRBD2. CDR1 is GTSNPN and CDR2 is SVGIG in the germline V gene (reference sequence). CDR3 length: 14 amino acids. V shed 0 bases and J 11 bases; nucleotides not matched to a gene: 8. This CDR3 reads CAWSVLASGGGQYF. The CDR3 DNA reads TGTGCCTGGAGTGTACTGGCTAGCGGGGGTGGGCAGTATTTT.

This clonotype was recorded at least ten times. V and J are TRBV6-2 or TRBV6-3 and TRBJ2-1, with 10 nucleotides matching TRBD2. The CDR3 has 15 amino acids. The germline V gene has CDR1 MNHEY and CDR2 SVGEGT. V gave up 2 bases and J gave up 9 bases; unmatched junction bases: 7. CDR3 sequence: CASSYNPAGGLEQFF. DNA of the CDR3: TGTGCCAGCAGTTACAATCCAGCGGGGGGGCTTGAGCAGTTCTTC.